What follows are 17 T cell receptor beta chains derived from one specimen sequenced in a study of blood T cell repertoires in COVID-19. Assay: immunoSEQ multiplex PCR; the TCRdb copy retains only in-frame clones and omits some. The table includes about 230,000 clones, roughly 86% detected once. The sequenced sample consisted of PBMCs or T cells enriched from blood (not recorded which). The receptors shown here come from a woman aged 25 to 45 with acute COVID-19.

The V call is TRBV18, the J call TRBJ2-2, with a tentative D call TRBD2 (5 bases). Trimming stripped 2 bases from V and 4 bases from J, with 17 bases between. Germline CDR1 reads KGHSH; CDR2 reads LQKENI. This CDR3 is 17 amino acids long. The CDR3 loop is CASSPTPGGPGTGELFF. The CDR3 DNA reads TGTGCCAGCTCACCAACCCCAGGAGGTCCCGGCACCGGGGAGCTGTTTTTT.

Notes on this clone: Its ends do not fully match the called genes, so a read error is possible. V is TRBV5-1 and J is TRBJ2-5; a possible D gene is TRBD1 (6 bases). The CDR3 covers 12 residues. Looked up from germline, CDR1 is SGHRS and CDR2 is YFSETQ. The CDR3 nucleotides are TGCGCCAGCAGCTTGGCCGAGGGACAACAGGACTTC. Amino acids: CASSLAEGQQDF.

The chain uses TRBV6-4 and TRBJ1-2; 7 nucleotides match TRBD1. Looked up from germline, CDR1 is MRHNA and CDR2 is SNTAGT. The V segment lost 2 bases and the J segment 3 bases; nucleotides outside the gene matches: 0. This CDR3 comprises 13 residues. The CDR3 spells CASSDGTDYGYTF. For the CDR3, the DNA is TGTGCCAGCAGTGACGGGACAGACTATGGCTACACCTTC.

The V call is TRBV10-2, the J call TRBJ2-2, with 10 bases fitting TRBD2. The germline V gene has CDR1 WSHSY and CDR2 SAAADI. V gave up 7 bases and J gave up 1 base; unmatched junction bases: 6. The CDR3 covers 16 residues. CDR3 sequence reads: CASTPSSGGNTGELFF. The CDR3 DNA reads as TGCGCCAGCACTCCCTCTAGCGGGGGGAACACCGGGGAGCTGTTTTTT.

The chain combines TRBV5-6 with TRBJ1-6, with 9 bases matching TRBD1. V dropped 3 bases and J dropped 7; count of bases not matched to a gene: 8. There are 16 residues in the CDR3. The germline CDR1 and CDR2 sequences are SGHDT and YYEEEE. This CDR3 reads CASSYYAGQGNSPLHF. Written as DNA, the CDR3 is TGTGCCAGCAGCTATTACGCGGGACAGGGAAATTCACCCCTCCACTTT.

The V call is TRBV9, the J call TRBJ1-3; 8 bases fit TRBD1. Germline CDR1 reads SGDLS; CDR2 reads YYNGEE. This CDR3 has 17 residues. After removal of 0 bases from V and 0 bases from J, the junction contained 5 bases not matched to a gene. The CDR3 is CASSVVDREYSGNTIYF. The CDR3 nucleotides are TGTGCCAGCAGCGTAGTGGACAGGGAGTACTCTGGAAACACCATATATTTT.

This clone was seen a handful of times. The chain links TRBV6-4 to TRBJ2-3; D remains ambiguous. This CDR3 has 13 amino acids. The germline V gene has CDR1 MRHNA and CDR2 SNTAGT. V was shortened by 5 bases and J by 3 bases, with 9 bases between the two germline ends. CDR3: CASSTSDTDTQYF. Here the CDR3 DNA reads TGTGCCAGCAGTACGTCAGATACAGATACGCAGTATTTT.

The V gene is TRBV29-1, the J gene TRBJ2-7, with D perhaps matching TRBD2 (6 bases). The CDR3 is 12 residues long. The V end lost 5 bases, the J end lost 3 bases, and 11 bases lay between the germline ends. Germline V lookup: CDR1 SQVTM, CDR2 ANQGSEA. The CDR3 DNA reads TGCAGCGTTCGGGACTCTTTCTACGAGCAGTACTTC. Translation gives CSVRDSFYEQYF.

This clone was counted between two and nine times. The chain links TRBV5-1 to TRBJ1-1, with D possibly TRBD1 on 6 matching bases. The CDR3 covers 14 residues. Germline V gene lookup returns CDR1 SGHRS and CDR2 YFSETQ. The ends were cut back, 4 bases at V and 1 base at J, with 11 bases in the middle. CDR3 loop: CASSAGQKNTEAFF. The CDR3 DNA is TGCGCCAGCAGCGCAGGACAGAAGAACACTGAAGCTTTCTTT.

This clone appeared a single time. This chain joins TRBV7-6 and TRBJ1-5; the match to TRBD1 covers 9 bases. Germline V gives CDR1 SGHVS, CDR2 FNYEAQ. Losses at the gene ends were 5 bases for V and 4 bases for J; bases not matched to a gene: 6. This CDR3 spans 15 amino acids. The CDR3 sequence: CASSPGTGLNQPQHF. The CDR3 DNA sequence: TGTGCCAGCAGCCCCGGGACAGGGTTGAATCAGCCCCAGCATTTT.

This chain joins TRBV6-1 and TRBJ2-1, with 7 bases lining up with TRBD1. Trimming at V came to 3 bases and at J to 5 bases, leaving 10 bases not matched to a gene. CDR1 MNHNS and CDR2 SASEGT come from the germline V gene. The CDR3 has 16 amino acids. CDR3 DNA sequence: TGTGCCAGCAGTGAGTACAGGGGTTTGGCTAACAATGAGCAGTTCTTC. Translated, it gives CASSEYRGLANNEQFF.

The CDR3 spells CASYPKSGTGGNSPLHF. The CDR3 DNA reads as TGTGCCAGCTACCCGAAGTCCGGGACAGGAGGTAATTCACCCCTCCACTTT. V is TRBV2 and J is TRBJ1-6; TRBD1 matches at 8 bases. Trimming at V came to 8 bases and at J to 6 bases, leaving 15 bases not matched to a gene. The CDR3 length is 17 residues. The germline gives CDR1 SNHLY, CDR2 FYNNEI.

The chain joins TRBV29-1 to TRBJ2-7; D is perhaps TRBD1 (5 bases). V was clipped by 5 bases and J by 9 bases, with 20 bases between them. The germline gives CDR1 SQVTM, CDR2 ANQGSEA. CDR3 size: 13 residues. CDR3 amino acids: CSVFLPTHQGQYF. The CDR3 bases are TGCAGCGTTTTTTTACCGACCCACCAGGGGCAGTACTTC.

The rearrangement joins TRBV11-2 to TRBJ2-3; 10 nucleotides align to TRBD2. Trimming at V came to 6 bases and at J to 2 bases, leaving 5 bases not matched to a gene. This CDR3 contains 15 residues. Per germline, CDR1 SGHAT and CDR2 FQNNGV. Here the CDR3 reads CASSPSGGATDTQYF. Written as DNA, the CDR3 is TGTGCCAGCAGTCCCAGCGGGGGGGCCACAGATACGCAGTATTTT.

The chain couples TRBV6-5 to TRBJ1-2, with 7 bases matching TRBD1. J was trimmed by 2 bases and V by 6 bases; bases with no gene match: 6. This CDR3 comprises 14 residues. CDR1 MNHEY and CDR2 SVGAGI come from the germline V gene. As DNA, the CDR3 is TGTGCCAGCAGAGCCTGGGGACAGAACTATGGCTACACCTTC. This gives the protein CASRAWGQNYGYTF.

The chain carries TRBV6-2 or TRBV6-3 and TRBJ2-4; tentatively, D is TRBD1 (5 bases). The CDR3 is made up of 16 amino acids. Trimming cost V 0 bases and J 1 base, with 10 bases left between them. CDR1 is MNHEY, CDR2 SVGEGT, per germline. Written as DNA, the CDR3 is TGTGCCAGCAGTTACTCCCCAGGGTCGGCCAAAAACATTCAGTACTTC. Translation gives CASSYSPGSAKNIQYF.

The chain has TRBV19 and TRBJ2-6; weak D call: TRBD1 (6 bases). The CDR3 is 15 amino acids. CDR1 and CDR2 (germline): LNHDA, SQIVND (reference sequence). V was cut by 7 bases and J by 4 bases, with 14 bases left in between. The CDR3 sequence: CASTTQGSGANVLTF. DNA for the CDR3: TGTGCCAGTACAACACAGGGTTCAGGGGCCAACGTCCTGACTTTC.